The rows below give T cell receptor beta chains drawn from one sample of a study of Siglec-9 on CD8 T cells in melanoma. TCRdb keeps only in-frame clones here, not all; method: immunoSEQ multiplex PCR. In the table there are about 36,000 clones, about 80% of which are singletons. Sequenced: Siglec-9- CD8+ T cells sorted from blood. Source of these receptors: a human donor in good health. Each CDR3 is given with its conserved first and last residue. The order of the fields is clone size, D gene, J gene, V gene, CDR3 DNA, CDR3 protein. D genes are given only for firm matches. Size is omitted from some rows. Given values are once, few, many or a class for expanded clones.

size: -
D: -
J: TRBJ2-7
V: TRBV30
DNA: TGTGCCTGGAGGAACTTCTACGAGCAGTACTTC
CDR3: CAWRNFYEQYF

size: -
D: -
J: TRBJ1-5
V: TRBV19
DNA: TGTGCCAGTAGCATCCGGGACACCAATCAGCCCCAGCATTTT
CDR3: CASSIRDTNQPQHF

size: -
D: -
J: TRBJ2-1
V: TRBV7-3
DNA: TGTGCCAGCAGCTACCTAGAACCCGGGGGCCCAAACAATGAGCAGTTCTTC
CDR3: CASSYLEPGGPNNEQFF

size: once
D: TRBD2
J: TRBJ2-3
V: TRBV2
DNA: TGTGCCAGCAGTCATGGGACTAGCGGGAGTTTCACAGATACGCAGTATTTT
CDR3: CASSHGTSGSFTDTQYF

size: -
D: TRBD2
J: TRBJ2-1
V: TRBV9
DNA: TGTGCCAGCAGCGCATCGGGGGGTGACACCTACAATGAGCAGTTCTTC
CDR3: CASSASGGDTYNEQFF

size: few
D: -
J: TRBJ2-1
V: TRBV2
DNA: TGTGCCAGCAGTGAAAGGGGGGCTCATGGTGAGCAGTTCTTC
CDR3: CASSERGAHGEQFF

size: -
D: TRBD2
J: TRBJ2-7
V: TRBV5-1
DNA: TGCGCCAGCAGCCTTGGACTAGCGGGGGTCGAGCAGTACTTC
CDR3: CASSLGLAGVEQYF

size: -
D: -
J: TRBJ2-5
V: TRBV4-1
DNA: TGCGCCAGCAGCCAGAATATTCAAGAGACCCAGTACTTC
CDR3: CASSQNIQETQYF

size: -
D: -
J: TRBJ1-2
V: TRBV2
DNA: TGTGCCAGCAGCAACAGGGTTAACTATGGCTACACCTTC
CDR3: CASSNRVNYGYTF

size: -
D: TRBD1
J: TRBJ2-7
V: TRBV27
DNA: TGTGCCAGCAGGGGACAGGGGGCGGCCCACGAGCAGTACTTC
CDR3: CASRGQGAAHEQYF

size: once
D: TRBD2
J: TRBJ2-7
V: TRBV7-9
DNA: TGTGCCAGCAGCCAAACTAGCGACGCCTCCTACGAGCAGTACTTC
CDR3: CASSQTSDASYEQYF

size: once
D: -
J: TRBJ2-7
V: TRBV2
DNA: TGTGCCAGCAGTGCGCTGCTCTACGAGCAGTACTTC
CDR3: CASSALLYEQYF

size: -
D: TRBD2
J: TRBJ2-5
V: TRBV2
DNA: TGTGCCAGCAGCGGACTAGGGGCAGAGACCCAGTACTTC
CDR3: CASSGLGAETQYF

size: -
D: -
J: TRBJ2-3
V: TRBV4-1
DNA: TGCGCCAGCAGCCAAGAGGTGGGCGGCACAGATACGCAGTATTTT
CDR3: CASSQEVGGTDTQYF

size: once
D: TRBD1
J: TRBJ2-7
V: TRBV27
DNA: TGTGCCAGCAGTTTCTTGGACAGGGCCTACGAGCAGTACTTC
CDR3: CASSFLDRAYEQYF

size: -
D: TRBD1
J: TRBJ2-7
V: TRBV5-1
DNA: TGCGCCAGTGGGGACAGTCTAAGCTACGAGCAGTACTTC
CDR3: CASGDSLSYEQYF

size: -
D: TRBD2
J: TRBJ2-1
V: TRBV7-9
DNA: TGTGCCAGCAGCTTGGGACTAGCCGAGTACAATGAGCAGTTCTTC
CDR3: CASSLGLAEYNEQFF

size: -
D: TRBD1
J: TRBJ1-6
V: TRBV7-8
DNA: TGTGCCAGCAGCACGCCTCCGGGACAGGGGAATTCACCCCTCCACTTT
CDR3: CASSTPPGQGNSPLHF

size: -
D: -
J: TRBJ1-1
V: TRBV6-4
DNA: TGTGCCAGCAGTGACTCAATGGGCAGATTGAACACTGAAGCTTTCTTT
CDR3: CASSDSMGRLNTEAFF

size: -
D: -
J: TRBJ1-4
V: TRBV28
DNA: TGTGCCAGCAGTACTATCTCAACTAATGAAAAACTGTTTTTT
CDR3: CASSTISTNEKLFF

size: -
D: -
J: TRBJ1-4
V: TRBV6-5
DNA: TGTGCCAGTTCCCATGCCGTGTCGTCAAATGAAAAACTGTTTTTT
CDR3: CASSHAVSSNEKLFF

size: -
D: -
J: TRBJ2-7
V: TRBV6-6
DNA: TGTGCCAGCAGATCCCCAGTCTACGAGCAGTACTTC
CDR3: CASRSPVYEQYF

size: once
D: TRBD1
J: TRBJ1-5
V: TRBV27
DNA: TGTGCCAGCAGTCCAGGGACAGGTTATAGCAATCAGCCCCAGCATTTT
CDR3: CASSPGTGYSNQPQHF

size: -
D: TRBD2
J: TRBJ2-1
V: TRBV19
DNA: TGTGCCAGTAGTCTAGCGGGAGCTACTATATACTCCTACAATGAGCAGTTCTTC
CDR3: CASSLAGATIYSYNEQFF

size: -
D: TRBD1
J: TRBJ2-1
V: TRBV6-4
DNA: TGTGCCAGTCGGGACAGGGGATCCGCTGAGCAGTTCTTC
CDR3: CASRDRGSAEQFF

size: few
D: -
J: TRBJ1-1
V: TRBV25-1
DNA: TGTGCCAGCAGTGAATTAGGCACTGAAGCTTTCTTT
CDR3: CASSELGTEAFF

size: -
D: TRBD2
J: TRBJ2-2
V: TRBV11-1
DNA: TGTGCCAGCACCCTAGCGGGGGACACCGGGGAGCTGTTTTTT
CDR3: CASTLAGDTGELFF

size: -
D: TRBD1
J: TRBJ2-7
V: TRBV7-9
DNA: TGTGCCAGCAGCGGACCGGACAGGGGTGACGAGCAGTACTTC
CDR3: CASSGPDRGDEQYF

size: -
D: TRBD1
J: TRBJ2-7
V: TRBV7-9
DNA: TGTGCCAGCAGCTCGCGACAGGGGGTCTACGAGCAGTACTTC
CDR3: CASSSRQGVYEQYF

size: -
D: -
J: TRBJ2-1
V: TRBV27
DNA: TGTGCCAGCAGTTTTGTCCGGATAGCCGATGAGCAGTTCTTC
CDR3: CASSFVRIADEQFF

size: -
D: -
J: TRBJ1-1
V: TRBV6-5
DNA: TGTGCCAGCAGTTACTCTTTTCGGGGGGGTAACACTGAAGCTTTCTTT
CDR3: CASSYSFRGGNTEAFF

size: -
D: -
J: TRBJ2-2
V: TRBV6-1
DNA: TGTGCCAGCAGTGAAGATGTCGGGGAGCTGTTTTTT
CDR3: CASSEDVGELFF

size: -
D: TRBD2
J: TRBJ2-7
V: TRBV4-1
DNA: TGCGCCAGCAGCCAAGACGGACTAGCGGGAGTGTTCTACGAGCAGTACTTC
CDR3: CASSQDGLAGVFYEQYF

size: -
D: -
J: TRBJ1-1
V: TRBV19
DNA: TGTGCCAGTAGTATAGGTGAAGGGAACACTGAAGCTTTCTTT
CDR3: CASSIGEGNTEAFF

size: -
D: TRBD1
J: TRBJ1-1
V: TRBV6-5
DNA: TGTGCCAGCAGTGCGGACAGGGGGGCCACTGAAGCTTTCTTT
CDR3: CASSADRGATEAFF

size: -
D: TRBD2
J: TRBJ2-2
V: TRBV7-3
DNA: TGTGCCAGCAGCCTTGGCGGGGGGAACACCGGGGAGCTGTTTTTT
CDR3: CASSLGGGNTGELFF

size: -
D: -
J: TRBJ1-2
V: TRBV11-2
DNA: TGTGCCAGCAGCCCCATGGACAACTTCTATGGCTACACCTTC
CDR3: CASSPMDNFYGYTF

size: -
D: -
J: TRBJ2-2
V: TRBV18
DNA: TGTGCCAGCTCACCAGGGAACAGGAGAACCGGGGAGCTGTTTTTT
CDR3: CASSPGNRRTGELFF

size: -
D: -
J: TRBJ1-2
V: TRBV11-2
DNA: TGTGCCAGCAGCTTAGTAGCTCAGGGCAACTATGGCTACACCTTC
CDR3: CASSLVAQGNYGYTF

size: -
D: TRBD1
J: TRBJ2-7
V: TRBV5-1
DNA: TGCGCCAGCACGCTCAGACAGGGCACCTACGAGCAGTACTTC
CDR3: CASTLRQGTYEQYF

size: once
D: -
J: TRBJ1-5
V: TRBV5-6
DNA: TGTGCCAGCAGCTTAACAGCCGATAGAAATCAGCCCCAGCATTTT
CDR3: CASSLTADRNQPQHF

size: -
D: TRBD2
J: TRBJ2-7
V: TRBV6-4
DNA: TGTGCTAGCAGTCCGCAAGCGGGGACTTCCTACGAGCAGTACTTC
CDR3: CASSPQAGTSYEQYF

size: -
D: TRBD1
J: TRBJ2-3
V: TRBV5-3
DNA: TGTGCCAGAAGCTTTAGAGTTAACAGGGGTAGCACAGATACGCAGTATTTT
CDR3: CARSFRVNRGSTDTQYF